This paragraph reports one T cell receptor beta chain. The assay was immunoSEQ multiplex PCR, and TCRdb's table has in-frame clones only and misses some. The sample records 65,000 to 80,000 clones, 95% to 98% being singletons. These data originate in a study of technical replicates of blood from a few donors. The V gene's germline CDR1 is SGHTA and CDR2 FQGTGA. V was cut by 3 bases and J by 0 bases, with 9 bases left in between. The CDR3 spans 15 residues. This TCR was recovered from a human donor in good health. Sequencing was done on a sample of T cells isolated from PBMCs. This chain links TRBV7-3 with TRBJ2-1; possible D gene TRBD1, 5 bases. The chain's CDR3 is CASSFDSSSYNEQFF. DNA for the CDR3: TGTGCCAGCAGCTTTGACAGTAGCTCCTACAATGAGCAGTTCTTC.